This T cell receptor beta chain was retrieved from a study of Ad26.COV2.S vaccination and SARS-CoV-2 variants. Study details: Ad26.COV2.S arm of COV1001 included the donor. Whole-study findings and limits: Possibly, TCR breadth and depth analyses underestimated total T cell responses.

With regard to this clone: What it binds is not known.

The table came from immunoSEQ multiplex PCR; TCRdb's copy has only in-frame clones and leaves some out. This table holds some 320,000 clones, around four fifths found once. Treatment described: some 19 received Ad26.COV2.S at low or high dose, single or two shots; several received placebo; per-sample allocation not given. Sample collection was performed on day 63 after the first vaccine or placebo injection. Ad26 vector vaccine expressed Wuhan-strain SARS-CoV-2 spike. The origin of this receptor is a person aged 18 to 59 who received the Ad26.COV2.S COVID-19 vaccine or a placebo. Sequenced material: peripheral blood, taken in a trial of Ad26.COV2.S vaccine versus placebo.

CDR3 residues: CASSRGIPPGELFF. Written as DNA, the CDR3 is TGTGCCAGCAGCCGGGGCATCCCGCCCGGGGAGCTGTTTTTT. V gene TRBV7-3 combines with J gene TRBJ2-2; D is possibly TRBD1 or TRBD2 (5 bases each). CDR3 size: 14 residues. Deletions cut 5 bases from V and 6 bases from J, with 13 bases between. Germline V CDR1 and CDR2: SGHTA, FQGTGA.